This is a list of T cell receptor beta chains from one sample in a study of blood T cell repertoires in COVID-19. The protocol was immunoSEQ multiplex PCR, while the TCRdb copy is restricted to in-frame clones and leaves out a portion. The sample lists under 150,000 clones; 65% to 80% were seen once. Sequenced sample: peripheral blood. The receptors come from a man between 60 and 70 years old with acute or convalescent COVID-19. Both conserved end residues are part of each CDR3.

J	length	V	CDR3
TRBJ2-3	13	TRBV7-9	CASSLGERDTQYF
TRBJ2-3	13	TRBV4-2	CASSPGLSDTQYF
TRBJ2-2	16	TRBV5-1	CASSPLAGTNIGELFF
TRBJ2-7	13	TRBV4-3	CASSQDRAYEQYF
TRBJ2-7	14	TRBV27	CASSFGQSSYEQYF
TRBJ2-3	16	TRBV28	CASRPPSAGGADTQYF
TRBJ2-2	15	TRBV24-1	CATSHRDRDAGELFF
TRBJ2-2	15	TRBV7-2	CASSQDRGLTGELFF
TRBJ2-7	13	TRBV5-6	CASSSTVTYEQYF
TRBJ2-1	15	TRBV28	CASSFDQGNYNEQFF
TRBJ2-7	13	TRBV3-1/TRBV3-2	CASSQGPGYEQYF
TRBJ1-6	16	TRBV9	CASSVAPEGTNSPLHF
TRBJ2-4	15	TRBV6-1	CASSEEAGAKNIQYF
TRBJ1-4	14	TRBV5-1	CASRSGQPNEKLFF
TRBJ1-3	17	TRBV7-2	CASSLDLGRETRNTIYF
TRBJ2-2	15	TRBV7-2	CASSSGLGNTGELFF
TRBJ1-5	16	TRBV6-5	CASSYDVPEVDQPQHF
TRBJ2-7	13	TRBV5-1	CASSQRTAYEQYF
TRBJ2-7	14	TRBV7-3	CASSLTPSPYEQYF
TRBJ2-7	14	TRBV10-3	CAISERTSDYEQYF
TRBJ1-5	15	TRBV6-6	CASSPGTGMNQPQHF
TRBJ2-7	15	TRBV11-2	CASSPQGLSRYEQYF
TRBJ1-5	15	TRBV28	CASSLWVSSNQPQHF
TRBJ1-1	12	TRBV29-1	CSGQYMNTEAFF
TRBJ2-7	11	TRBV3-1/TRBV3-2	CASSRTGAQYF
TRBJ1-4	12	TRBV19	CASSPRQRKLFF
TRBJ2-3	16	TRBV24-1	CATSDSTSGSTDTQYF
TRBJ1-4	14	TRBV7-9	CASSSRGLNEKLFF
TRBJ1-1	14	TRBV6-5	CASSSPPGQGVAFF
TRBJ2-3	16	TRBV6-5	CASSYSRAGYTDTQYF
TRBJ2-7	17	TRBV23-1	CASSHCSSAGGRYEQYF
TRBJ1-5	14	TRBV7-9	CASSGGGSRQPQHF
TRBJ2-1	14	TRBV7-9	CASSLGSAYNEQFF
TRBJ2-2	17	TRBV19	CASTDPPGTANTGELFF
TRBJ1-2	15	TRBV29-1	CSVETRTGGAYGYTF
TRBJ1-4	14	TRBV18	CASSPPGAAEKLFF
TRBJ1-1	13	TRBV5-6	CASSLPAGTEAFF
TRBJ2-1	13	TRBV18	CASSPNQGNEQFF
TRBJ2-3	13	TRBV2	CASSQDRADTQYF
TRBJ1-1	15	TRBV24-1	CATSDSGRGSTEAFF
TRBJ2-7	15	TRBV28	CASSSTSGRYRGLFF
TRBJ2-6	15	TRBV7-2	CASSLALPGANVLTF
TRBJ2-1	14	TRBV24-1	CATSHSSGRNEQFF
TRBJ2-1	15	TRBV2	CASTLLAGEFNEQFF
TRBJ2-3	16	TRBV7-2	CASSLDLGGGLNTQYF
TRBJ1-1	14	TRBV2	CASSKGQLNTEAFF
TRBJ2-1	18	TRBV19	CASSAQTDRGTRRNEQFF
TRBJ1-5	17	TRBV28	CASSIGAGRRSNQPQHF
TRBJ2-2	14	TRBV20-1	CSASNVKASGELFF
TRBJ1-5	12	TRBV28	CATGVGNQPQHF
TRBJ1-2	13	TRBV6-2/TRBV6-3	CASSYSTGSGYTF
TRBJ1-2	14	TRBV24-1	CATSAADRIGGYTF
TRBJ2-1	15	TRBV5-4	CASSLKAGYYNEQFF
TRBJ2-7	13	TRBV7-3	CASSADRGYEQYF
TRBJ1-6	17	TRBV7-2	CASSLTGLRRLNSPLHF
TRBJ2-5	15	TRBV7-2	CASSFRQAWKETQYF
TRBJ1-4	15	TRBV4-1	CASSQEGTANEKLFF
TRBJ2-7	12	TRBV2	CASGRERYEQYF
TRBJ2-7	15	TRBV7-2	CASSPGLAGAYEQYF